This TCR beta chain was sequenced during a study of T cells after yellow fever vaccination. Study-wide findings and caveats: Though weaker, the secondary response peaked faster, on day 5 versus 15.

In its sample, this clonotype was seen many times. The antigen remains unidentified. TCR cDNA, made by 5'RACE template switching, carried an added universal primer site and UMIs. TCRdb analysed the 5' RACE reads with MiXCR anew, one entry per CDR3 protein. The table shows under 300,000 distinct CDR3 sequences, with more than 6.5% occurring only once. The CDR3 totals 14 residues. V shed 4 bases and J shed 4 bases, with 13 bases lying between them. This sequence joins TRBV12-3 or TRBV12-4 and TRBJ2-5; a possible D gene is TRBD2 (6 bases). The TCR was taken from a man aged 25 to 45 who received the YFV17D yellow fever vaccine. Sequenced here: CD4+ T cells sorted from PBMCs, sampled on the day of the yellow fever booster vaccination. The CDR3 is CASSSGTSRETQYF. Written as DNA, the CDR3 is TGTGCCAGCAGTTCCGGTACTAGCCGAGAGACCCAGTACTTC.